Described below is a single T cell receptor beta chain sequence and its context. Its ends do not fully match the called genes, so a read error is possible. The sample comes from a study of blood T cell repertoires in COVID-19. Turning to the study itself: Acute and convalescent COVID-19 samples came from the United States, Italy and Spain. PBMCs, B-cell-depleted T cells, or T cells were the source of the cDNA or gDNA that made up the material.

Participants spanned ages about 18 to 100 years and resided in 24 US areas. Data came from immunoSEQ multiplex PCR; TCRdb stores just in-frame clones and leaves some out. The sample carries about 200,000 clones, approximately 80% recorded once. CDR1 and CDR2 (germline): SSHAT, FNYEAQ (reference sequence). The CDR3 covers 13 residues. The V call is TRBV7-7, the J call TRBJ2-2, with a tentative D call TRBD1 (5 bases). The sample was PBMCs or T cells enriched from blood (not recorded which). The sequence came from a woman aged 40 to 50 with acute COVID-19. CDR3 in DNA: TGTGCTAGCAGCTTAGTTGGGGCAGGGGAGCTGTTTTTT. Translated: CASSLVGAGELFF.